This record looks at one T cell receptor beta chain sequence and its context. Its binding antigen is unknown. Per-base quality was not reported, and no clone a single base away is much larger than it. Between the V and J ends, shortened by 0 bases and 2 bases respectively, the junction contains 17 bases. For CDR1 and CDR2, the germline V gene lists LGHNA and YNFKEQ. The CDR3 numbers 17 residues from cysteine through phenylalanine. Here the CDR3 DNA is all that survives: 51 bases in frame from base 1. The library came from the immunoSEQ multiplex PCR assay. Drawn from immuneACCESS, this table holds only the in-frame rearrangements with V and J called that TCRdb kept. Clones are partly lost; checked studies trace under half to an unresolved V gene and leave the rest unexplained. The table for this sample lists about 660,000 clones; around 87% of them were counted only once. 0.0094% of the sample is held by the ten biggest clonotypes.

This record comes from a study of shared T cell receptors in the human thymus (dated by TCRdb to 2020 to 2022). Broadly, across the study: The study examined how self-reactive, shared T-cell receptor alpha chains are generated in the human thymus.

This sample also belongs to another study, concerning human thymus T cells. Looking at the second paper: The donors were immunologically healthy infants in Finland who had open corrective cardiac surgery for congenital heart defects. The thymus tissue came from surgical resects taken out during corrective cardiac surgery. V and J gene segment usage appeared biased in both thymic and peripheral blood repertoires. The related research found that thymic TCR repertoires overlapped highly between unrelated individuals. TCR alpha and beta repertoires from seven to nine infant thymus samples and a few related peripheral blood samples were characterized in the study. The infant donors were about 7 to 244 days old, and the cohort included over 5 males and a couple of females. Thymocytes were released mechanically from tissue and stored at -70 °C as pellets of about 8.5-31 million cells. A QIAsymphony instrument was used to extract genomic DNA from the frozen cell pellets. The immunoSEQ multiplex PCR assay was used to amplify the TCRB and TCRAD loci from a standardized amount of quality-controlled genomic DNA. The amplicons covered the V(D)J region and were long enough to include the CDR3 and to identify the V and J genes. Amplicon sequencing was performed on an Illumina platform through the commercial immunoSEQ service. Primer bias and sequencing errors were corrected using previously described methods, and TCRAD and TCRB definitions followed the IMGT database. immunoSEQ Analyzer 3.0 and VDJTools were used for repertoire analysis, which covered basic statistics, V/J segment usage, diversity estimates, rarefaction and pairwise overlap. Chao1, ChaoE, Efron-Thisted, Shannon and inverse Simpson indices were used to estimate diversity, which was also estimated on datasets down-sampled to the smallest sample. Repertoire overlap was assessed by strict matching of CDR3 nucleotide sequence, V gene and J gene, and clustering was done by Jaccard-based multidimensional scaling. On average, about 730,000 unique TCRB clonotypes were obtained from thymus samples, compared with around 78,000 from blood samples.

The sequenced material came from thymocytes. This sequence originates from a boy in the first two years of life with a congenital heart defect. Donor details come from another sample of the same person, matched by shared clones. In this chain, TRBV4-2 is recombined with TRBJ2-7; the D gene is possibly TRBD1, with 6 bases matching. The CDR3: CASSQEAGYRATYEQYF. The nucleotide sequence is TGTGCCAGCAGCCAAGAGGCAGGATACAGGGCCACCTACGAGCAGTACTTC.